This record concerns one T cell receptor beta chain sequence. The clone's antigen remains unknown. The record has no base qualities; no much larger clone is one base away. Germline trimming: 3 bases from V, 6 bases from J; junction bases outside gene matches: 13. The CDR1 and CDR2 encoded by the germline V gene (reference sequence) are LNHNV and YYDKDF. The CDR3 starts with the cysteine, ends with the phenylalanine, and has 18 residues. Solely the CDR3 DNA is kept, with 54 bases framed from the first base. The data are from a study of shared clonotypes between healthy human individuals (dated by TCRdb to about 2020). General notes on the study: A few men and two women, aged 18 to 49 years, made up the cohort. For each donor, CD4 naive and CD4 memory were each run on three plates, CD8 naive on two plates, and CD8 memory on one plate. The study deeply sequenced blood TCR repertoires of several healthy adults to estimate repertoire size and the extent of clonotype sharing between individuals. To increase sequencing depth and limit assay-specific biases, TCR repertoire library preparation and sequencing were carried out by different laboratories using diverse techniques. Between about 0.85 and 9.5 billion PBMCs per donor were obtained by leukapheresis.

Beyond this particular receptor, the publication reports: Only blood was sampled, and tissue TCR repertoires likely differ from those in blood. Based on pairwise subsampling, the degree of clonotype sharing among donors was expected to be affected by sequencing depth. Because the study included only a small number of donors, the genetic and exposure-history diversity represented was limited. Even with the large sequencing depth, rarefaction of the sorted-subset datasets indicated that sequencing was incomplete. Naive subsets generally had larger estimated clonotype richness than memory subsets did. Sharing across several donors was observed for around 5% of naive CD4, under 4% of naive CD8, 2% to 2.5% of memory CD4, and 0.4% of memory CD8 clonotypes. Clonotypes shared by all four sorted-subset donors showed higher generation probabilities than non-shared clonotypes.

Donors were healthy HIV-negative adults with no recently reported acute infections or vaccinations. Only Caucasian adults living in Nashville, Tennessee, USA were represented among the donors. CD4+ T cells were enriched through magnetic negative selection, after which naive cells were positively selected on CD45RA and the remaining negative fraction served as the memory subset. After blood collection by leukapheresis, PBMCs were isolated using Ficoll-Histopaque density gradient centrifugation and then cryopreserved in the vapor phase of liquid nitrogen. Analytical flow cytometry was used to check the purity and quantity of each magnetically sorted T cell population. From each sorted fraction, genomic DNA was isolated and quantified by UV absorbance on a Nanodrop 2000c. Using the deep immunoSEQ assay, multiplex PCR amplified TCR CDR3 regions from genomic DNA. Extracted genomic DNA from each cell subset was spread evenly across all wells of several immunoSEQ 96-well plates, with each plate serving as a replicate. For sorted subsets, 200 to 250 ng genomic DNA, equal to 30,000 or so T cell genomes, was loaded into each replicate PCR. Purified libraries were quantified with a Qubit 3.0 fluorometer, sized on a Bioanalyzer 2100, and re-quantified with the KAPA Library Quantification kit. Every immunoSEQ 96-well plate was sequenced on a separate single-read 150-cycle Illumina NextSeq 550 flow cell. Regarding the original processing steps: Because the immunoSEQ output included only junctional sequences and no quality scores, the filtering could not be the same as the filtering used for full-length reads. To assign V/J genes and CDR3, sequences were annotated using PyIR, a Python wrapper for IgBLAST v1.9, with IMGT germline references. Reads were filtered out if the reads had weak V/J assignments (E-value above 1e-6), no CDR3, stop codons, out-of-frame junctions, or ambiguous translated residues. A V3J clonotype was defined by an identical inferred V gene, J gene, and CDR3 amino acid sequence. Percentage overlap between repertoires was computed as shared unique clonotypes divided by the size of the smaller repertoire. RTK rarefaction, the Chao1 estimator, and Recon v2.1 estimates of unobserved clonotypes were used to assess repertoire richness. Generation probabilities for all TCRbeta clonotypes obtained by the gDNA method from a handful of donors were computed using OLGA. In TCRdb, the immuneACCESS table is reduced to in-frame sequences with V and J assigned. These tables do not hold every clone; where another copy was compared, an unresolved V gene accounts for under half, and the others remain unexplained. V and J calls and clone size are given by that table; D and trimming were obtained from the DNA. In this sample the table shows roughly 1,100,000 clones, approximately 70% of which occur a single time. The ten most abundant clones make up over 1.3% of the sample.

The specimen sequenced was memory CD4+ T cells sorted from blood. The intended sense of this specimen's cell subset or site label: CD45RA-negative fraction. This TCR was recovered from a man aged 18 to 30 in good health. The rearrangement joined TRBV15 to TRBJ2-1, and 11 bases in between align with TRBD2. The CDR3 protein sequence reads: CATSSPYGLAGGSNEQFF. The base sequence is TGTGCCACCAGCAGTCCCTATGGGTTAGCGGGGGGGTCCAATGAGCAGTTCTTC.